The 19 T cell receptor beta chains presented below share a single source sample, sequenced in a study of cytomegalovirus exposure and HLA in healthy donors. This PCR relied on a set of 60 Vbeta primers and 13 Jbeta primers. Repertoires were generated with immunoSEQ multiplex PCR, while TCRdb's copy carries only in-frame clones and drops some. The table records about 150,000 clones, 64% of them present only once. Input material: PBMCs. All receptors come from a woman under 40 in good health and CMV-seropositive.

This clone was counted between two and nine times. The genes are TRBV28 and TRBJ2-3, with 14 nucleotides matching TRBD2. Germline V gene lookup returns CDR1 MDHEN and CDR2 SYDVKM. J gave up 4 bases and V 7 bases, and 13 bases lay outside the gene matches. The CDR3 has 18 residues. CDR3 sequence reads: CASIPPGLAGERPDTQYF. CDR3 coding DNA: TGTGCCAGCATCCCCCCGGGACTAGCGGGGGAGCGCCCAGATACGCAGTATTTT.

The chain is built from TRBV7-3 and TRBJ2-3, with 10 bases aligning to TRBD2. Germline loops: CDR1 SGHTA, CDR2 FQGTGA. With 3 bases clipped from V and 0 bases from J, the junction kept 3 bases outside the gene matches. CDR3 length equals 16 residues. CDR3 region: CASSFTSGASTDTQYF. In DNA, the CDR3 is TGTGCCAGCAGCTTTACTAGCGGGGCTAGCACAGATACGCAGTATTTT.

This CDR3 is CASSLGTNGYNEQFF. CDR3 nucleotides: TGTGCCAGCAGCTTAGGGACTAACGGGTACAATGAGCAGTTCTTC. The chain recombines TRBV7-8 with TRBJ2-1, with D perhaps TRBD2 (6 bases). The CDR3 consists of 15 residues. The germline V gene has CDR1 SGHVS and CDR2 FQNEAQ. Deletions cut 1 base from V and 4 bases from J, with 11 bases between.

The J gene is TRBJ1-4, the V gene TRBV6-1; D is perhaps TRBD1 (5 bases). The CDR3 runs 13 residues. Germline V gene lookup returns CDR1 MNHNS and CDR2 SASEGT. Trimming left V 5 bases short and J 12 bases short, with 16 bases between. CDR3 residues: CASSPWTPGELFF. CDR3 bases: TGTGCCAGCAGTCCCTGGACACCTGGGGAACTGTTTTTT.

This clone was recorded a few times. Other DNA sequences from this sample encode an identical CDR3 as well. The chain's CDR3 is CASSLSGEKLFF. As DNA, the CDR3 is TGTGCCAGCAGCTTATCCGGGGAAAAACTGTTTTTT. The genes are TRBV7-8 and TRBJ1-4; D is unresolved. This CDR3 region has 12 residues. Trimming took off 2 bases at V and 8 bases at J, with 6 bases between the two ends. From germline, CDR1 is SGHVS and CDR2 FQNEAQ.

The chain links TRBV5-5 to TRBJ2-7, with TRBD1 matching over 7 bases. Germline values: CDR1 SGHKS, CDR2 YYEKEE (reference sequence). There are 15 residues in the CDR3. V lost 4 bases to trimming and J lost 2 bases; unmatched junction nucleotides: 9. CDR3 region: CASSPRQGLTYEQYF. The DNA for the CDR3 is TGTGCCAGCAGCCCGCGACAGGGATTGACCTACGAGCAGTACTTC.

This clone was observed a handful of times. The rearrangement joins TRBV13 to TRBJ2-2; D unclear. The CDR3 totals 13 residues. Germline-derived CDR1 and CDR2 are PRHDT and FYEKMQ (reference sequence). V was shortened by 5 bases and J by 2 bases, with 6 bases between the two germline ends. CDR3 bases: TGTGCCAGCAGCCCCGTTAACACCGGGGAGCTGTTTTTT. Its translation is CASSPVNTGELFF.

This clone was detected only a few times. This chain connects TRBV19 to TRBJ1-5; 8 bases map to TRBD1. V lost 10 bases, J lost 5 bases, and 7 bases stayed unmatched. Germline V gene sequence: CDR1 LNHDA, CDR2 SQIVND (reference sequence). The CDR3 totals 13 residues. CDR3 in DNA: TGTGCCACCCGGACAGGGTCGCATCAGCCCCAGCATTTT. It is translated as CATRTGSHQPQHF.

The chain employs TRBV28 and TRBJ1-1, with D unresolved. Trimming stripped 6 bases from V and 2 bases from J, with 13 bases between. CDR1 and CDR2 from the germline V gene are MDHEN and SYDVKM. The CDR3 consists of 14 residues. The CDR3 bases are TGTGCCAGCAGCCGCCTCGGGGAAAACACTGAAGCTTTCTTT. This codes for CASSRLGENTEAFF.

This clone was picked up a small number of times. The chain is built from TRBV5-4 and TRBJ2-4; the match to TRBD2 covers 8 bases. Trimming at V came to 1 base and at J to 4 bases, leaving 7 bases not matched to a gene. The CDR3 is 16 residues long. Germline V gene sequence: CDR1 SGHNT, CDR2 YYREEE (reference sequence). CDR3 sequence reads: CASSLFSGGLKNIQYF. In nucleotides, the CDR3 is TGTGCCAGCAGCTTGTTCTCGGGGGGGCTGAAAAACATTCAGTACTTC.

The gene calls are TRBV19 and TRBJ2-5; 7 positions match TRBD2. J lost 5 bases, V lost 9 bases, and 12 bases had no gene match. Looked up from germline, CDR1 is LNHDA and CDR2 is SQIVND (reference sequence). CDR3 length: 14 residues. The CDR3 DNA follows: TGTGCCAGCAAGAGGGGAGGGCTCGGCGAGACCCAGTACTTC. Its translation: CASKRGGLGETQYF.

This clone was detected a few times. The V call is TRBV4-2, the J call TRBJ2-5, with 9 bases that match TRBD2. Losses at the gene ends were 4 bases for V and 5 bases for J; bases not matched to a gene: 2. Germline CDR1 is LGHNA and CDR2 is YNFKEQ. The CDR3 has 13 amino acids. The CDR3 DNA reads as TGTGCCAGCAGCCCCGGGACTAGCGAGACCCAGTACTTC. Protein: CASSPGTSETQYF.

This clone was counted a few times. The chain uses TRBV6-4 and TRBJ2-6; a possible D gene is TRBD2 (5 bases). The CDR3 sequence is 16 residues long. Germline V CDR1 and CDR2: MRHNA, SNTAGT. V shed 3 bases and J shed 2 bases, with 11 bases lying between them. This chain's CDR3 is CASSELGGAGANVLTF. The CDR3 region has the DNA TGTGCCAGCAGTGAACTAGGTGGCGCTGGGGCCAACGTCCTGACTTTC.

The chain recombines TRBV7-9 with TRBJ1-4; 9 bases are shared with TRBD1. Trimming took 2 bases from V and 5 from J; bases not matched to a gene: 3. Germline V lookup: CDR1 SEHNR, CDR2 FQNEAQ (reference sequence). The CDR3 runs to 15 residues. The CDR3 bases are TGTGCCAGCAGCTTAACGGGACAGGGAAATGAAAAACTGTTTTTT. Translated, it gives CASSLTGQGNEKLFF. The complete variable domain, with remaining parts taken from reference TRBV7-9 and TRBJ1-4, reads DTGVSQNPRHKITKRGQNVTFRCDPISEHNRLYWYRQTLGQGPEFLTYFQNEAQLEKSRLLSDRFSAERPKGSFSTLEIQRTEQGDSAMYLCASSLTGQGNEKLFFGSGTQLSVL.

The V call is TRBV6-5, the J call TRBJ2-5; possibly TRBD2 for D (5 bases). V was trimmed by 0 bases and J by 5 bases, leaving 10 bases between them. The CDR3 spans 14 residues. CDR1 and CDR2 (germline): MNHEY, SVGAGI. The CDR3: CASSYSRGWETQYF. In DNA, the CDR3 is TGTGCCAGCAGTTACTCTCGGGGTTGGGAGACCCAGTACTTC.

This clone was seen once. The gene calls are TRBV10-3 and TRBJ2-5, with TRBD1 matching over 10 bases. The J call could be wrong; TRBJ2-7 is a better fit for the DNA end. Germline-derived CDR1 and CDR2 are ENHRY and SYGVKD. The length of the CDR3 is 13 residues. CDR3 coding DNA: TGTGCCATCAGTGTGGGGACAGGGGACGAGCAGTACTTC. As protein: CAISVGTGDEQYF.

The chain joins TRBV18 to TRBJ2-1; tentatively, D is TRBD2 (6 bases). The germline V and J ends were trimmed by 6 bases and 9 bases, with 6 bases remaining between them. CDR1 KGHSH and CDR2 LQKENI come from the germline V gene. The CDR3 loop spans 10 amino acids. The CDR3 nucleotides are TGTGCCAGCTCGGGGGGTGAGCAGTTCTTC. Encoded protein: CASSGGEQFF.

The CDR3 here is CASSGVEGYNEQFF. The CDR3 DNA is TGTGCCAGCAGCGGGGTGGAGGGCTACAATGAGCAGTTCTTC. The genes are TRBV5-4 and TRBJ2-1, with D maybe TRBD2 (6 bases). The CDR3 totals 14 residues. Germline-derived CDR1 and CDR2 are SGHNT and YYREEE (reference sequence). Trimming took 4 bases from V and 3 from J, leaving 11 bases between them.

This clone was detected only a few times. The rearrangement joins TRBV29-1 to TRBJ2-1; 12 positions match TRBD2. CDR3 length: 16 residues. J lost 8 bases, V lost 5 bases, and 13 bases had no gene match. The germline gives CDR1 SQVTM, CDR2 ANQGSEA. The CDR3 reads CSVPSGGASYIDEQFF. As DNA, the CDR3 is TGCAGCGTTCCTAGCGGGGGGGCCTCGTATATCGATGAGCAGTTCTTC.